Described below is a single TCR beta chain sequence and its context. The library came from three nested PCR rounds adapted from ARM-PCR protocols. TCRdb re-analysed the multiplex PCR reads in MiXCR, keeping a single row per CDR3 protein. The sample includes under 80,000 distinct CDR3 sequences, around 82% seen only once; the top ten take 35% to 55%. The sample comes from a study of tumor and adjacent non-tumor tissue in lung cancer. Study summary: Patients were aged roughly 30 to 76, roughly nine men and 5 women, stage I to III.

RNA was extracted from bulk tissue without any cell sorting. The normal lung tissue was taken more than 3 cm from the tumor edge. CDR3 length: 16 residues. V lost 4 bases, J lost 15 bases, and 23 bases stayed unmatched. Germline V gives CDR1 SGHNT, CDR2 YYREEE (reference sequence). The chain links TRBV5-4 to TRBJ2-3, with 7 bases aligning to TRBD2. The sequence came from a man aged 55 to 70 with non-small cell lung cancer. The specimen sequenced was distant non-tumor lung tissue. CDR3 bases: TGTGCCAGCAGCCCTATCGAGCGGGGACCGGGAGATACGTACTATTTT. It encodes CASSPIERGPGDTYYF.